A single sample gave rise to the 25 T cell receptor beta chains below, sequenced in a study of T cell responses to AZD1222 COVID-19 vaccine. Profiling relied on immunoSEQ multiplex PCR, and the TCRdb table lists in-frame clones only, not all of them. The profile covers fewer than 85,000 clones, with 70% to 90% appearing a single time and around 4.8% taken by the ten largest. Sample: peripheral blood, taken 28 days after the second dose of the MenACWY control vaccine. All receptors derive from an adult who received the MenACWY meningococcal vaccine as a control.

The V call is TRBV28, the J call TRBJ2-7; TRBD2 matches at 8 bases. V gave up 5 bases and J gave up 2 bases; unmatched junction bases: 5. Germline-derived CDR1 and CDR2 are MDHEN and SYDVKM. The CDR3 spans 14 residues. CDR3 residues: CASSQPGLAYEQYF. The CDR3 DNA sequence: TGTGCCAGCAGTCAACCGGGACTAGCCTACGAGCAGTACTTC.

The chain carries TRBV28 and TRBJ2-3, with unresolved D. From germline, CDR1 is MDHEN and CDR2 SYDVKM. This CDR3 comprises 14 residues. Trimming cost V 4 bases and J 0 bases, with 8 bases left between them. The CDR3: CASSSAQSTDTQYF. The CDR3 region has the DNA TGTGCCAGCAGTTCAGCGCAGAGCACAGATACGCAGTATTTT.

The gene calls are TRBV12-3 or TRBV12-4 and TRBJ2-7; D unresolved. V was trimmed by 6 bases and J by 4 bases, leaving 13 bases between them. CDR3 size: 13 residues. CDR3 nucleotides: TGTGCCAGCAGCCCTAACCAAATTTACGAGCAGTACTTC. This codes for CASSPNQIYEQYF.

Only one count was recorded for this clone. The rearrangement joins TRBV7-3 to TRBJ1-1; D possibly corresponds to TRBD1 (6 bases). V dropped 4 bases and J dropped 3 bases, with 15 bases sitting between them. The CDR3 has 15 amino acids. Per the germline V gene, CDR1 is SGHTA and CDR2 is FQGTGA. CDR3 sequence (DNA): TGTGCCAGCAGCTCCGCCGGGACACCTCACACTGAAGCTTTCTTT. Translating gives CASSSAGTPHTEAFF.

The chain joins TRBV12-3 or TRBV12-4 to TRBJ2-5, with D perhaps matching TRBD2 (5 bases). The V end lost 4 bases, the J end lost 3 bases, and 6 bases lay between the germline ends. This CDR3 has 12 amino acids. Here the CDR3 DNA reads TGTGCCAGCAGTTGGAGGAAAGAGACCCAGTACTTC. Translated: CASSWRKETQYF.

V gene TRBV15 combines with J gene TRBJ1-5; D remains unclear. The CDR3 runs to 16 residues. V dropped 4 bases and J dropped 0 bases, with 13 bases sitting between them. In germline, CDR1 is LNHNV, CDR2 YYDKDF (reference sequence). This chain's CDR3 is CATSTPAQLSNQPQHF. CDR3 nucleotide sequence: TGTGCCACCAGCACCCCCGCCCAGCTTAGCAATCAGCCCCAGCATTTT.

This clone was found once. V is TRBV20-1 and J is TRBJ2-7; D is ambiguous. Trimming took 1 base from V and 4 from J, leaving 5 bases between them. The CDR3 contains 11 residues. Germline loops: CDR1 DFQATT, CDR2 SNEGSKA (reference sequence). CDR3 residues: CSARVQYEQYF. CDR3 nucleotide sequence: TGCAGTGCTAGAGTCCAGTACGAGCAGTACTTC.

V usage is TRBV4-3 and J usage is TRBJ2-3; TRBD2 matches at 7 bases. V shed 0 bases and J 13 bases; nucleotides not matched to a gene: 10. In germline, CDR1 is LGHNA, CDR2 YSLEER. The length of the CDR3 is 14 residues. CDR3 coding DNA: TGCGCCAGCAGCCAAGAAGATCAGCGGGGCGGGGAGTATTTT. Translated, it gives CASSQEDQRGGEYF.

The chain joins TRBV14 to TRBJ2-7; the D gene is possibly TRBD1 (6 bases). Between the trimmed V and J ends, which lost 3 bases and 6 bases, there was a span of 15 bases. The germline gives CDR1 SGHDN, CDR2 FVKESK. The CDR3 extends over 14 amino acids. The CDR3 region is CASSQGAILREQYF. The CDR3 nucleotides read TGTGCCAGCAGCCAGGGGGCCATCCTACGCGAGCAGTACTTC.

V and J are TRBV6-5 and TRBJ2-5, with D maybe TRBD1 (6 bases). Per the germline V gene, CDR1 is MNHEY and CDR2 is SVGAGI. With 10 bases removed from V and 2 bases from J, the gap between germline ends came to 14 bases. CDR3 length: 13 residues. CDR3 bases: TGTGCCACCCGGACAGTGCCACAAGAGACCCAGTACTTC. Protein: CATRTVPQETQYF.

The rearrangement uses TRBV10-3 and TRBJ2-5; D is perhaps TRBD1 (7 bases). The CDR3 length is 18 residues. CDR1 is ENHRY and CDR2 is SYGVKD in the germline V gene. V lost 2 bases, J lost 5 bases, and 24 bases lay in between. CDR3 in DNA: TGTGCCATCAGTGAGGGTTCACACCTCCAGGGGGGCGCGGAGACCCAGTACTTC. Translation: CAISEGSHLQGGAETQYF.

This chain joins TRBV5-6 and TRBJ2-7; weak D call: TRBD1 (8 bases). CDR3 size: 16 residues. Per germline, CDR1 SGHDT and CDR2 YYEEEE. V gave up 4 bases and J gave up 4 bases, with 21 bases separating them. The CDR3 DNA reads TGTGCCAGCAGCGGGAAAGGACAGGGAGGGAAGTACGAGCAGTACTTC. It specifies CASSGKGQGGKYEQYF.

The sample holds one count of this clone. The chain is built from TRBV7-9 and TRBJ1-5; D is perhaps TRBD1 (5 bases). The germline CDR1 and CDR2 sequences are SEHNR and FQNEAQ (reference sequence). V lost 5 bases to trimming and J lost 6 bases, with 14 bases between them. CDR3 length: 14 residues. This CDR3 is CASSEGSRSQPQHF. Here the CDR3 DNA reads TGTGCCAGCAGCGAGGGGAGTAGGTCTCAGCCCCAGCATTTT.

This clone was observed once. The V call is TRBV6-5, the J call TRBJ2-5; 10 nucleotides line up with TRBD1. The germline gives CDR1 MNHEY, CDR2 SVGAGI. This CDR3 contains 15 residues. The V segment lost 7 bases and the J segment 6 bases; nucleotides outside the gene matches: 11. The CDR3 region has the DNA TGTGCCAGCACCTCCGGGACAGGGGAGGTGAAGACCCAGTACTTC. The encoded protein is CASTSGTGEVKTQYF.

The CDR3: CASSPGLAYEQYF. The CDR3 DNA is TGTGCCAGCAGCCCGGGACTAGCATACGAGCAGTACTTC. The chain is built from TRBV25-1 and TRBJ2-7; the match to TRBD2 covers 9 bases. V lost 6 bases and J lost 4; bases outside the gene matches: 4. Germline V gives CDR1 MGHDK, CDR2 SYGVNS. The CDR3 covers 13 residues.

The V and J genes are TRBV6-5 and TRBJ2-1; D call uncertain. The CDR3 consists of 14 residues. Germline lookup yields CDR1 MNHEY and CDR2 SVGAGI. The V and J ends lost 2 bases and 9 bases respectively, with 14 bases between them. CDR3 DNA sequence: TGTGCCAGCAGTTACAGGCCTAGGATGGGTGAGCAGTTCTTC. Protein sequence: CASSYRPRMGEQFF.

V gene TRBV28 combines with J gene TRBJ1-1; D not resolved. The CDR3 sequence is 13 residues long. Trimming took 3 bases from V and 1 from J, leaving 6 bases between them. Germline V gives CDR1 MDHEN, CDR2 SYDVKM. CDR3 residues: CASSFNQNTEAFF. DNA of the CDR3: TGTGCCAGCAGTTTCAATCAGAACACTGAAGCTTTCTTT. The variable domain in full, completed from reference TRBV28 and TRBJ1-1, reads DVKVTQSSRYLVKRTGEKVFLECVQDMDHENMFWYRQDPGLGLRLIYFSYDVKMKEKGDIPEGYSVSREKKERFSLILESASTNQTSMYLCASSFNQNTEAFFGQGTRLTVV.

The rearrangement links TRBV4-3 to TRBJ2-7; 7 positions agree with TRBD1. From germline, CDR1 is LGHNA and CDR2 YSLEER. V was clipped by 3 bases and J by 5 bases; unmatched bases: 4. CDR3 size: 13 residues. CDR3 in DNA: TGCGCCAGCAGCCATCTACAGGGGAACGAGCAGTACTTC. It specifies CASSHLQGNEQYF.

The J gene is TRBJ1-2, the V gene TRBV6-5; D is undetermined. The CDR3 spans 10 residues. V gave up 11 bases and J gave up 6 bases, with 10 bases separating them. In germline, CDR1 is MNHEY, CDR2 SVGAGI. CDR3 in amino acids: CAVGIHGYTF. CDR3 bases: TGTGCCGTGGGAATACATGGCTACACCTTC.

The rearrangement links TRBV4-3 to TRBJ1-4; TRBD1 aligns across 7 bases. The V and J ends lost 1 base and 7 bases, in that order; junction bases with no gene match: 3. This CDR3 region has 14 residues. CDR1 and CDR2 from the germline V gene are LGHNA and YSLEER. CDR3 bases: TGCGCCAGCAGCCAAGGACAGGGTATTGAAAAACTGTTTTTT. The encoded protein is CASSQGQGIEKLFF.

This chain connects TRBV4-1 to TRBJ2-2, with D perhaps matching TRBD1 (5 bases). Trimming cost V 4 bases and J 7 bases, with 16 bases left between them. The germline gives CDR1 MGHRA, CDR2 YSYEKL. CDR3 length: 15 residues. The CDR3 DNA reads as TGCGCCAGCAGCCGAGGAGAAGGGGCTGACGGGGAGCTGTTTTTT. This translates into CASSRGEGADGELFF.

This clone has a handful of counts. This rearrangement joins TRBV12-1 to TRBJ2-1; TRBD2, the table's D call, lacks a check against the DNA. TRBV12-1 represents a pseudogene. The CDR3 contains 15 residues. CDR3 protein: CASRSKARTYNEQFF. DNA of the CDR3: TGTGCCAGCCGTAGTAAAGCGCGGACCTACAATGAGCAGTTCTTC.

The V and J genes are TRBV28 and TRBJ2-3, with D possibly being TRBD2 (5 bases). Germline CDR1 MDHEN, CDR2 SYDVKM. This CDR3 has 12 residues. Trimming stripped 7 bases from V and 2 bases from J, with 7 bases between. The CDR3 nucleotides read TGTGCCAGCAACGGGGTCACAGATACGCAGTATTTT. The encoded protein is CASNGVTDTQYF.

This clone was seen just once. The chain joins TRBV10-2 to TRBJ2-1, with TRBD2 identical over 10 bases. This CDR3 is 15 amino acids long. The junction had 4 bases not matched to a gene; V was cut back by 8 bases and J by 0 bases. CDR1 and CDR2 from the germline V gene are WSHSY and SAAADI. The DNA for the CDR3 is TGCGCCAGCCGTCTAGCGGGAGTCTCCTACAATGAGCAGTTCTTC. Its translation: CASRLAGVSYNEQFF.

This chain joins TRBV5-1 and TRBJ2-7; no definite D call. The CDR3 spans 14 residues. In germline, CDR1 is SGHRS, CDR2 YFSETQ. The germline V and J ends were trimmed by 5 bases and 4 bases, with 16 bases remaining between them. The CDR3 spells CASRVDGLGYEQYF. CDR3 coding DNA: TGCGCCAGCAGAGTCGACGGGCTCGGGTACGAGCAGTACTTC.